This T cell receptor (beta chain) was profiled in a study of cytomegalovirus exposure and HLA in healthy donors. The PCR was carried out with 60 Vbeta primers and 13 Jbeta primers. Libraries were prepared by immunoSEQ multiplex PCR; TCRdb keeps only in-frame clonotypes and omits some of them. The profile shows tens of thousands of clones, roughly 74% of them singletons. Germline loops: CDR1 MNHEY, CDR2 SVGAGI. Trimming stripped 2 bases from V and 4 bases from J, with 8 bases between. This CDR3 is built from 13 residues. The sample was PBMCs. The receptor was derived from a woman aged 30 to 39 in good health and CMV-seropositive. This chain connects TRBV6-5 to TRBJ1-1, with D possibly matching TRBD1 (6 bases). CDR3 nucleotide sequence: TGTGCCAGCAGTTACAGAGGGGGCACTGAAGCTTTCTTT. Protein sequence: CASSYRGGTEAFF.